Below are 18 T cell receptor delta chains sequenced from a single sample in a study of Vδ1+ human thymocytes. The study's findings and limits: Thymic TRG and TRD repertoires appeared highly polyclonal.

The antigens of these receptors remain unknown. Sequences come from RNA converted to cDNA by reverse transcription. The CDR3 regions were amplified by multiplex PCR from V-gene primers to a constant-region primer. TCRdb called clones anew from the multiplex PCR reads with CATT. The sample gives around 56,000 delta-chain clones, approximately 15% of which show up once; 0.39% is in the top ten. Sequences were obtained from Vdelta1+ gamma-delta thymocytes from the thymus. Noted subset: FACS-sorted CD3+ TCRalphabeta- TCRVdelta1+ TCRVdelta2- thymocytes. These receptors all stem from a girl under two years old who had congenital heart surgery.

By frequency in the sample, this clone is medium-sized. This same CDR3 is encoded by further DNA sequences in the sample. The chain couples TRDV2 to TRDJ1; TRDD3 matches 12 bases. V trimming: 4 bases; J trimming: 0 bases; junction bases outside the gene matches: 5. Germline values: CDR1 GEAIGNYY, CDR2 EKD. This CDR3 comprises 16 residues. As DNA, the CDR3 is TGTGCCTGTGAGAATGCTGGGGGATACGACACCGATAAACTCATCTTT. Amino acid sequence: CACENAGGYDTDKLIF.

This clone was counted a few times. The chain carries TRDV1 and TRDJ1; D ambiguous. CDR1 and CDR2 (germline): TSWWSYY, QGS. Trimming cost V 2 bases and J 4 bases, with 17 bases left between them. The CDR3 covers 16 residues. CDR3 in amino acids: CALGESLGSSNDKLIF. The CDR3 DNA is TGTGCTCTTGGGGAATCTCTTGGATCGTCGAACGATAAACTCATCTTT.

A few counts support this clone. The chain employs TRDV1 and TRDJ1, with D perhaps TRDD3 (6 bases). Trimming cost V 5 bases and J 0 bases, with 16 bases left between them. This CDR3 has 16 residues. Germline values: CDR1 TSWWSYY, CDR2 QGS. The CDR3 loop is CALGFGLGTHTDKLIF. The CDR3 region has the DNA TGTGCTCTTGGGTTTGGTCTGGGGACTCACACCGATAAACTCATCTTT.

A few counts support this clone. The chain joins TRDV1 to TRDJ1; 8 bases line up with TRDD3. Germline CDR1 is TSWWSYY and CDR2 is QGS. V lost 4 bases and J lost 2; bases outside the gene matches: 18. The CDR3 extends over 19 amino acids. CDR3 nucleotides: TGTGCTCTTGGGGTACTGAAGGGCCCGACTGGGGGCCCGACCGATAAACTCATCTTT. Encoded protein: CALGVLKGPTGGPTDKLIF.

The chain carries TRDV1 and TRDJ1; the match to TRDD3 covers 9 bases. Per the germline V gene, CDR1 is TSWWSYY and CDR2 is QGS. The CDR3 covers 19 residues. Germline trimming cut 4 bases from V and 0 bases from J; bases unmatched to any gene: 15. This chain's CDR3 is CALGAPGIRRLTYTDKLIF. The CDR3 DNA reads as TGTGCTCTTGGGGCCCCGGGGATACGGAGGTTAACGTACACCGATAAACTCATCTTT.

The chain is built from TRDV1 and TRDJ1; D call uncertain. CDR3 length: 16 residues. Germline loops: CDR1 TSWWSYY, CDR2 QGS. Between the trimmed V and J ends, which lost 2 bases and 0 bases, there was a span of 13 bases. CDR3 sequence (DNA): TGTGCTCTTGGGGAATTAGCGAAGTACTACACCGATAAACTCATCTTT. This sequence encodes CALGELAKYYTDKLIF.

This sequence joins TRDV1 and TRDJ1; the match to TRDD3 covers 10 bases. This CDR3 spans 22 amino acids. V shed 0 bases, J shed 0 bases, and the junction held 19 bases outside the gene matches. CDR1 is TSWWSYY, CDR2 QGS, per germline. The CDR3 spells CALGELPPHRRTGGLYTDKLIF. Here the CDR3 DNA reads TGTGCTCTTGGGGAACTACCCCCTCATAGGCGTACTGGGGGATTGTACACCGATAAACTCATCTTT.

This clone was observed a handful of times. This rearrangement joins TRDV1 to TRDJ1, with TRDD3 as a possible D gene (9 bases). The ends were cut back, 6 bases at V and 3 bases at J, with 41 bases in the middle. The germline gives CDR1 TSWWSYY, CDR2 QGS. This CDR3 contains 23 residues. The CDR3, as DNA: TGTGCTCTTGGACCCCTCCCGAGGGCTTCCTACGCTTACTGGGGGACCTCCTCCGATAAACTCATCTTT. It codes for CALGPLPRASYAYWGTSSDKLIF.

This clone has more than one count but fewer than ten. The V call is TRDV2, the J call TRDJ1; 12 positions agree with TRDD3. The CDR3 covers 16 residues. Losses at the gene ends were 6 bases for V and 0 bases for J; bases not matched to a gene: 7. Germline V gene data show CDR1 as GEAIGNYY and CDR2 as EKD. CDR3 DNA: TGTGCCTGTTTTCTGGGGGATACGCCGTACACCGATAAACTCATCTTT. This gives the protein CACFLGDTPYTDKLIF.

By sample share, this clone is medium-sized (0.01 to 0.1%). Other DNA sequences in this specimen translate into the identical CDR3. This chain uses TRDV2 with TRDJ1; possible D gene TRDD3, 5 bases. Germline V gives CDR1 GEAIGNYY, CDR2 EKD. The CDR3 runs to 19 residues. The germline V and J ends were trimmed by 0 bases and 0 bases, with 22 bases remaining between them. CDR3 amino acids: CACDTGILNLTGDTDKLIF. CDR3 DNA: TGTGCCTGTGACACCGGGATTCTTAACTTAACGGGGGACACCGATAAACTCATCTTT.

The sample holds a few counts of this clone. V is TRDV1 and J is TRDJ1; unclear D gene. Trimming took off 4 bases at V and 0 bases at J, with 9 bases between the two ends. Germline V lookup: CDR1 TSWWSYY, CDR2 QGS. The CDR3 is made up of 14 amino acids. CDR3 amino acids: CALGATTNTDKLIF. DNA of the CDR3: TGTGCTCTTGGGGCTACCACTAACACCGATAAACTCATCTTT.

This clone was picked up a small number of times. The chain links TRDV1 to TRDJ1; no clear D. Per the germline V gene, CDR1 is TSWWSYY and CDR2 is QGS. V was cut by 5 bases and J by 0 bases, with 22 bases left in between. The CDR3 is 18 amino acids. The CDR3, as DNA: TGTGCTCTTGGGAGGCCTCCCCCGCCCACCACGTACACCGATAAACTCATCTTT. As protein: CALGRPPPPTTYTDKLIF.

Only a few counts were recorded for this clone. The rearrangement links TRDV1 to TRDJ1; 10 nucleotides align to TRDD3. CDR1 is TSWWSYY and CDR2 is QGS in the germline V gene. This CDR3 spans 19 amino acids. Trimming cost V 0 bases and J 1 base; bases outside gene matches: 11. The DNA of the CDR3 is TGTGCTCTTGGGGAACTCGGGAGCCACACTGGGGGATGCACCGATAAACTCATCTTT. This translates into CALGELGSHTGGCTDKLIF.

As to this clone: This may arise from a read error, as a much more abundant clone is one base away. No call exists for the J gene, whereas the V gene is TRDV2; the listed D gene, TRDD3, was not tested against the DNA. CDR1 and CDR2 (germline): GEAIGNYY, EKD. The CDR3 is made up of 13 amino acids. This CDR3 is CACDTLGPRELTF. In DNA, the CDR3 is TGTGCCTGTGACACACTGGGGCCGCGGGAACTCACCTTT.

The chain couples TRDV1 to TRDJ1; D not certain. V was pared by 5 bases and J by 3 bases, with 22 bases between. This CDR3 region has 17 residues. The germline V gene encodes CDR1 TSWWSYY and CDR2 QGS. CDR3 coding DNA: TGTGCTCTTGGGACCTTATCCCACCGAGAACTCGCCGATAAACTCATCTTT. Residues: CALGTLSHRELADKLIF.

Turning to this clone: The junction and the germline gene differ at one end; a read error may be behind it. The rearrangement links TRDV1 to TRDJ1; TRDD3 matches 11 bases. The CDR3 loop spans 18 amino acids. Germline V gene sequence: CDR1 TSWWSYY, CDR2 QGS. The CDR3 nucleotides read TGTGCTCTTGGGGAACTCCGACGGCCTGGGGGATACACCGATAAACGCATCTTT. Amino acid sequence: CALGELRRPGGYTDKRIF.

This clone appeared a few times. This chain uses TRDV1 with TRDJ1, with 11 bases matching TRDD3. V dropped 2 bases and J dropped 1; count of bases not matched to a gene: 18. The germline gives CDR1 TSWWSYY, CDR2 QGS. The CDR3 is 21 amino acids. The CDR3 sequence: CALGEIPRLLYWGISTDKLIF. CDR3 coding DNA: TGTGCTCTTGGGGAAATCCCCCGACTATTGTACTGGGGGATATCCACCGATAAACTCATCTTT.

J is TRDJ1 and V is TRDV1; 8 nucleotides agree with TRDD3. The CDR3 runs to 17 residues. Trimming at V came to 4 bases and at J to 0 bases, leaving 10 bases not matched to a gene. Germline lookup yields CDR1 TSWWSYY and CDR2 QGS. The CDR3 coding sequence is TGTGCTCTTGGGGGACCTAGGCTGGGGGAGTACACCGATAAACTCATCTTT. It is translated as CALGGPRLGEYTDKLIF.